The entry below describes one TCR beta chain. The antigen is unknown. The entry originates in a study of shared clonotypes between healthy human individuals. General study points: Sharing across a few donors was seen in around 5% of naive CD4 clonotypes.

Assay: immunoSEQ multiplex PCR; the TCRdb copy retains only in-frame clones and omits some. The top ten hold roughly 0.36% of the sample, which has 1.4 million or so clones, 97% to 99% seen once. Trimming stripped 2 bases from V and 4 bases from J, with 13 bases between. Germline V CDR1 and CDR2: SGHAT, FQNNGV. The CDR3 runs to 15 residues. This clonotype was obtained from a man younger than 45 in good health. The sample was naive CD4+ T cells sorted from blood. Subset specified: CD45RA+ positively selected. This chain joins TRBV11-2 and TRBJ2-3; D remains ambiguous. The CDR3 region is CASSLTMGNPDTQYF. For the CDR3, the DNA is TGTGCCAGCAGCTTAACGATGGGTAATCCAGATACGCAGTATTTT.